The source of this TCR beta chain is a study of long-term antiretroviral therapy in people with HIV. Overall study results and limits: Pre-ART expanded TRB clones stayed dominant throughout, though often decreasing after ART.

HIV-positive participants all received treatment in the United States. To note about this clone: No antigen is known for it.

The CDR3 is made up of 15 amino acids. Germline V lookup: CDR1 SGHVS, CDR2 FQNEAQ. Trimming cost V 5 bases and J 1 base, with 12 bases left between them. Assay version v3.0 of immunoSEQ was used, and it was run at survey level. Repertoires were generated with immunoSEQ multiplex PCR, while TCRdb's copy carries only in-frame clones and drops some. The table includes approximately 26,000 clones, about 85% detected once. The material was unsorted PBMCs, obtained 2.3 years after starting antiretroviral therapy. This chain links TRBV7-8 with TRBJ2-4; D uncertain. The receptor was derived from a man aged 40-49 years with HIV. Written as DNA, the CDR3 is TGTGCCAGCAGCCATCTGATGGGGGCCAAAAACATTCAGTACTTC. This translates into CASSHLMGAKNIQYF. Complete variable domain (other parts from reference TRBV7-8 and TRBJ2-4): GAGVSQSPRYKVAKRGQDVALRCDPISGHVSLFWYQQALGQGPEFLTYFQNEAQLDKSGLPSDRFFAERPEGSVSTLKIQRTQQEDSAVYLCASSHLMGAKNIQYFGAGTRLSVL.